Listed here are 7 T cell receptor beta chains from one sample, sequenced in a study of cytomegalovirus exposure and HLA in healthy donors. 13 Jbeta primers and 60 Vbeta primers were used for the PCR. Here immunoSEQ multiplex PCR was the method, and the copy in TCRdb shows in-frame clones only, minus some. Among around 170,000 clones listed, over 70% were seen once. What was sequenced was PBMCs. These receptors originate from a middle-aged man in good health and CMV-seronegative.

The chain recombines TRBV7-9 with TRBJ2-5, with 7 bases aligning to TRBD2. CDR1 and CDR2 from the germline V gene are SEHNR and FQNEAQ (reference sequence). J lost 3 bases, V lost 5 bases, and 3 bases had no gene match. The CDR3 has 13 amino acids. CDR3 protein: CASSPGGKETQYF. The CDR3 bases are TGTGCCAGCAGCCCGGGGGGTAAAGAGACCCAGTACTTC.

In its sample, this clone was seen once. Relative to the germline gene, one junction end is altered; a read error may explain this. V is TRBV7-8 and J is TRBJ2-1, with 8 bases matching TRBD1. The germline CDR1 and CDR2 sequences are SGHVS and FQNEAQ. This CDR3 has 9 residues. The chain's CDR3 is CASSLGQVF. CDR3 nucleotide sequence: TGTGCCAGCAGCTTGGGACAGGTCTTC. Looking up the rest from reference TRBV7-8 and TRBJ2-1 gives the full variable domain: GAGVSQSPRYKVAKRGQDVALRCDPISGHVSLFWYQQALGQGPEFLTYFQNEAQLDKSGLPSDRFFAERPEGSVSTLKIQRTQQEDSAVYLCASSLGQVFGPGTRLTVL.

The chain uses TRBV2 and TRBJ2-4; 7 bases are shared with TRBD1. CDR3 length: 14 amino acids. CDR1 and CDR2 (germline): SNHLY, FYNNEI. With V trimmed by 6 bases and J by 0 bases, 2 bases remained unmatched. The CDR3 DNA is TGTGCCAGCAGGGGACAGCTAGCCAAAAACATTCAGTACTTC. Amino acid sequence: CASRGQLAKNIQYF. The variable domain in full, with the rest retrieved from reference TRBV2 and TRBJ2-4, is EPEVTQTPSHQVTQMGQEVILRCVPISNHLYFYWYRQILGQKVEFLVSFYNNEISEKSEIFDDQFSVERPDGSNFTLKIRSTKLEDSAMYFCASRGQLAKNIQYFGAGTRLSVL.

The chain couples TRBV4-3 to TRBJ2-7; 14 bases map to TRBD2. This CDR3 spans 22 amino acids. Looked up from germline, CDR1 is LGHNA and CDR2 is YSLEER. Trimming removed 0 bases from V and 3 bases from J; junction bases left unmatched: 19. The CDR3 protein is CASSQDLFTDGTSGGHFYEQYF. In DNA form, the CDR3 reads TGCGCCAGCAGCCAAGATCTGTTCACAGATGGGACTAGCGGGGGCCACTTCTACGAGCAGTACTTC.

The rearrangement links TRBV11-2 to TRBJ1-2; a possible D gene is TRBD1 (5 bases). This CDR3 contains 14 residues. In germline, CDR1 is SGHAT, CDR2 FQNNGV. V lost 5 bases and J lost 4, with 14 bases in between. CDR3 nucleotides: TGTGCCAGCAGCCCACGGGGGGGTAGCTATGGCTACACCTTC. The encoded protein is CASSPRGGSYGYTF.

The chain combines TRBV10-3 with TRBJ2-7, with D possibly TRBD1 on 6 matching bases. Between the trimmed V and J ends, which lost 6 bases and 1 base, there was a span of 7 bases. Per the germline V gene, CDR1 is ENHRY and CDR2 is SYGVKD. The CDR3 covers 12 residues. CDR3 sequence (DNA): TGTGCCATCAGAGGACAGTCCTACGAGCAGTACTTC. This gives the protein CAIRGQSYEQYF.

The CDR3 nucleotides are TGTGCCAGCAGTGAAGTGTTGTCAGCCAGGGAGGATCAGCCCCAGCATTTT. Its translation: CASSEVLSAREDQPQHF. The rearrangement uses TRBV2 and TRBJ1-5, with D tentatively TRBD1 (5 bases). The CDR3 contains 17 residues. CDR1 SNHLY and CDR2 FYNNEI come from the germline V gene. The ends were cut back, 1 base at V and 5 bases at J, with 18 bases in the middle.